This TCR beta chain was captured by sequencing in a study of cytomegalovirus exposure and HLA in healthy donors. J was trimmed by 4 bases and V by 7 bases; bases with no gene match: 12. Germline values: CDR1 MNHEY, CDR2 SMNVEV (reference sequence). There are 16 residues in the CDR3. The PCR contained 60 Vbeta and 13 Jbeta primers. Sequencing used immunoSEQ multiplex PCR; TCRdb keeps in-frame clones, though not all of them. The specimen's table records tens of thousands of clones. The sequenced sample was PBMCs. This receptor was taken from a male donor in good health and CMV-seronegative. J is TRBJ1-4 and V is TRBV27, with 7 bases fitting TRBD1. The CDR3 DNA is TGTGCCAGCATGAGGACAGGAGGGGGCCATAATGAAAAACTGTTTTTT. It encodes CASMRTGGGHNEKLFF.